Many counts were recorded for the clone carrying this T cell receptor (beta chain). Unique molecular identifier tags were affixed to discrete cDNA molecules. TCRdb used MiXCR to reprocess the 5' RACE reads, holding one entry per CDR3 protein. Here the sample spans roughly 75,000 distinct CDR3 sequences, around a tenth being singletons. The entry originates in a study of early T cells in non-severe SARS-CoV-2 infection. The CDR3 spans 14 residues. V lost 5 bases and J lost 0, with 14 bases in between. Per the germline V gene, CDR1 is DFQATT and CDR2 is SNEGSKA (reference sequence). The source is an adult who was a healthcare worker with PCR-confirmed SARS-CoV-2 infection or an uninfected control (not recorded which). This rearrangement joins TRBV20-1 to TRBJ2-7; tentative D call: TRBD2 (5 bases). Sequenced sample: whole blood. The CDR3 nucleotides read TGCAGTGCTCAACCGGTAGCGAACTCCTACGAGCAGTACTTC. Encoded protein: CSAQPVANSYEQYF.